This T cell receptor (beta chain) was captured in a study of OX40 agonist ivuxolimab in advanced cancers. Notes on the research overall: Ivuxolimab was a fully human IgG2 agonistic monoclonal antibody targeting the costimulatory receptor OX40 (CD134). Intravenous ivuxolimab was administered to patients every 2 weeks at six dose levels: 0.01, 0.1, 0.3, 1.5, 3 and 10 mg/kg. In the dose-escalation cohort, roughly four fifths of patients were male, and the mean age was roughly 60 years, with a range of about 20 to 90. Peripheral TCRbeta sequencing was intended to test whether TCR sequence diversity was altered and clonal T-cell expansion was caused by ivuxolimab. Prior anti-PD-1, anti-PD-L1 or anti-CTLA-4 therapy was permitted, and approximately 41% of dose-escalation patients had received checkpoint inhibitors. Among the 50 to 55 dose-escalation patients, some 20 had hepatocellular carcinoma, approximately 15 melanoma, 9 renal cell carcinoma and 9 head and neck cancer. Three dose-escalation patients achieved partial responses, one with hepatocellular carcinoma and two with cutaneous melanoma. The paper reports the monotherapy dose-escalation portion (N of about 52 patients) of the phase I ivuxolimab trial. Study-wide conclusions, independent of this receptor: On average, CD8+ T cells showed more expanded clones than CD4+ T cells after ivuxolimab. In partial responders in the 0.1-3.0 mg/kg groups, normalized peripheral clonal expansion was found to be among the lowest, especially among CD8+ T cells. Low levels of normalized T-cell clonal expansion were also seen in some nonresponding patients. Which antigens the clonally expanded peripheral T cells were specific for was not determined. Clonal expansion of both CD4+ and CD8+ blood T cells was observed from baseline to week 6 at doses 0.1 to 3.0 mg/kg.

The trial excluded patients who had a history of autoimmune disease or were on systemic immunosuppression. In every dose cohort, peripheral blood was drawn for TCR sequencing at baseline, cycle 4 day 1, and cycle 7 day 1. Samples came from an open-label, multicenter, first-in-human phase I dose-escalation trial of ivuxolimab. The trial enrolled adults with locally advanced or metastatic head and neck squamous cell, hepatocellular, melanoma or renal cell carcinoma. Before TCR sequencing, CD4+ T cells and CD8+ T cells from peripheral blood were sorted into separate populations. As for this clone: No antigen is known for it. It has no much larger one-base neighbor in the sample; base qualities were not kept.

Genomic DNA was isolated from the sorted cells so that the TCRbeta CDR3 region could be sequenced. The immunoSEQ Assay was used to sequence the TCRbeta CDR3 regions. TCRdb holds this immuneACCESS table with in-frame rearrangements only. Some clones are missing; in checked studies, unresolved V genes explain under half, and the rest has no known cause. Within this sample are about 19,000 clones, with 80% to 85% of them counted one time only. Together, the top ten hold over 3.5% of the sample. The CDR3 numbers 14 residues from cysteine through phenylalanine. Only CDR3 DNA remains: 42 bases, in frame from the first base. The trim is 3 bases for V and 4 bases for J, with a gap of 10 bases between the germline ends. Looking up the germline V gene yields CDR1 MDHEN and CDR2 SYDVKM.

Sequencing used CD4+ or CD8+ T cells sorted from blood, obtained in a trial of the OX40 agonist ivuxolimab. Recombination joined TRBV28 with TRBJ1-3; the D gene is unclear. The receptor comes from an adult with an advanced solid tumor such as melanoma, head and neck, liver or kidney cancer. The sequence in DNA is TGTGCCAGCAGTTTGTCGGGAGTCGGAAACACCATATATTTT. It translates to CASSLSGVGNTIYF.